This T cell receptor beta chain was sequenced for a study of blood T cell repertoires in COVID-19. Across the whole study: The samples span acute and convalescent COVID-19 from the United States, Italy and Spain. T cells, B-cell-depleted T cells, or PBMCs provided the cDNA or gDNA that served as material.

The authors' processing: Amplifying reference gene primers gave estimates of nucleated cell counts. Profiling relied on immunoSEQ multiplex PCR, and the TCRdb table lists in-frame clones only, not all of them. That table gives V, J and clone size, and the DNA gave D and trimming. The profile shows 100,000 to 150,000 clones, about 85% of them singletons. The germline V gene has CDR1 SNHLY and CDR2 FYNNEI. This CDR3 spans 14 amino acids. V shed 6 bases, J shed 9 bases, and the junction held 13 bases outside the gene matches. Input material: peripheral blood. The chain employs TRBV2 and TRBJ1-2; 7 nucleotides align to TRBD1. The TCR was taken from a man aged 55-75 years with acute or convalescent COVID-19. The CDR3 coding sequence is TGTGCCAGCAGCAGGGGGTTGGTCGAAGTTAGCTACACCTTC. This translates into CASSRGLVEVSYTF.